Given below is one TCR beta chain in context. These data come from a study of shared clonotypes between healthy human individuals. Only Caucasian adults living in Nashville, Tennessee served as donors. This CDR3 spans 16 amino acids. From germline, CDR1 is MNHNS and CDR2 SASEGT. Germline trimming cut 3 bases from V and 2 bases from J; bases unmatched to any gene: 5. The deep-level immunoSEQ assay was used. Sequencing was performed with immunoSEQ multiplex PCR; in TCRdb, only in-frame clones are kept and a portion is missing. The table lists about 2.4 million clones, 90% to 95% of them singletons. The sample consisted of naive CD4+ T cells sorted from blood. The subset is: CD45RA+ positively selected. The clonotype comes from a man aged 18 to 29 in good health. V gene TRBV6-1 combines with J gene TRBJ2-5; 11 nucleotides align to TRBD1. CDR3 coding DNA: TGTGCCAGCAGTGACGGAAGGGACAGGGGGCAAGAGACCCAGTACTTC. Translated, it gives CASSDGRDRGQETQYF.